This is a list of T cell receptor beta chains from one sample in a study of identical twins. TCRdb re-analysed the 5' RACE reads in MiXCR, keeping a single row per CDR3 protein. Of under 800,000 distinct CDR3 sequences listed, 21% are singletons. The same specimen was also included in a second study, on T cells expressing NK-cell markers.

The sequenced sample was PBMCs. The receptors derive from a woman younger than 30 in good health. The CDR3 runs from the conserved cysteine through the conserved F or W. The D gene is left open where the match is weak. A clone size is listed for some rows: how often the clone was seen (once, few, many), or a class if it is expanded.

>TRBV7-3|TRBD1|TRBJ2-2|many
TGTGCCAGCAGCTCGGGACAGACCAACACCGGGGAGCTGTTTTTT
CASSSGQTNTGELFF
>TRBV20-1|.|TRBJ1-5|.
TGCAGTGTCAAACAGAGGGTGAATCAGCCCCAGCATTTT
CSVKQRVNQPQHF
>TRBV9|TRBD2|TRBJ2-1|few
TGTGCCAGCAGCGTGACCAGCGGGAGACAGAGTGAGCAGTTCTTC
CASSVTSGRQSEQFF
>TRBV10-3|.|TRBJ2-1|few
TGTGCCATCAGGGGCTGGGTTAACTCCTACAATGAGCAGTTCTTC
CAIRGWVNSYNEQFF
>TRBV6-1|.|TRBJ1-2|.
TGTGCCTCGACTGAATATGGCTACACCTTC
CASTEYGYTF
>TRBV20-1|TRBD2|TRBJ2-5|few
TGCAGTGCTAGAGATCGGGGGTTGTGGGCTAGCGGGAGGTTTGAGACCCAGTACTTC
CSARDRGLWASGRFETQYF
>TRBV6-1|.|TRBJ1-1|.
TGTGCCAGCAGTAGACGACCAGGGGAAGGTTCGGAGACTGAAGCTTTCTTT
CASSRRPGEGSETEAFF
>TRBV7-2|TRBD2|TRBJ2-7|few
TGTGCCAGCAGCTTACGCGATAGCGGGAGAGGGAGCTCCTACGAGCAGTACTTC
CASSLRDSGRGSSYEQYF
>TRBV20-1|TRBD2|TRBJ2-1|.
TGCAGTGCTATGCTAGCGGGCTCCTACAATGAGCAGTTCTTC
CSAMLAGSYNEQFF
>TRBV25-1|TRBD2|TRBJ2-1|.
TGTGCCACCAGTCGGGGGGTCGCGGGATCCTACAATGAGCAGTTCTTC
CATSRGVAGSYNEQFF
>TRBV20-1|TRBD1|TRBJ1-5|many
TGCAGTGCTAGAGATCTCCAGGGGGTGGATCAGCCCCAGCATTTT
CSARDLQGVDQPQHF
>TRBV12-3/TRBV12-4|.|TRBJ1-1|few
TGTGCCAGCAGTTTGATGGACCCCGGGGGTGAAGCTTTCTTT
CASSLMDPGGEAFF